The 32 T cell receptor beta chains below come from one sample, sequenced in a study of blood T cell repertoires in COVID-19. Profiled with immunoSEQ multiplex PCR; TCRdb holds only in-frame clones, not every one. The sample contains roughly 250,000 clones, 81% of which appear only once. Sequences were obtained from peripheral blood. These receptors all come from an older woman with active or convalescent COVID-19.

The rearrangement links TRBV11-1 to TRBJ2-1; perhaps TRBD1 as D (6 bases). V dropped 2 bases and J dropped 4 bases, with 12 bases sitting between them. Germline CDR1 SGHAT, CDR2 FQDESV (reference sequence). The CDR3 runs 15 residues. CDR3 sequence: CASSLNRDLYNEQFF. The CDR3 DNA reads TGTGCCAGCAGCTTAAACAGGGACCTATACAATGAGCAGTTCTTC.

The CDR3 coding sequence is TGTGCCAGCAGCTTGGGGCAGGGTGAGAATTCACCCCTCCACTTT. Amino acids: CASSLGQGENSPLHF. V is TRBV5-8 and J is TRBJ1-6; TRBD1 might be the D (5 bases). This CDR3 is 15 amino acids long. Germline V gene sequence: CDR1 SGHTS, CDR2 YDEGEE. Trimming removed 0 bases at V and 7 bases at J, with 11 bases between.

This rearrangement joins TRBV3-1 (or the pseudogene TRBV3-2) to TRBJ2-7, with D tentatively TRBD1 (6 bases). Trimming took 2 bases from V and 3 from J, leaving 8 bases between them. CDR1 and CDR2 (germline): LGHDT, YNNKEL (reference sequence). The CDR3 has 13 amino acids. CDR3 nucleotides: TGTGCCAGCAGCCAAAACAGGGACTACGAGCAGTACTTC. Translating it yields CASSQNRDYEQYF.

The rearrangement uses TRBV2 and TRBJ1-2, with D hard to call. The CDR3 totals 13 residues. CDR1 is SNHLY, CDR2 FYNNEI, per germline. V was clipped by 3 bases and J by 6 bases, with 11 bases between them. The CDR3 loop is CASSDGLTNGYTF. CDR3 sequence (DNA): TGTGCCAGCAGTGACGGACTAACGAATGGCTACACCTTC.

V and J are TRBV2 and TRBJ1-5; D call uncertain. The germline CDR1 and CDR2 sequences are SNHLY and FYNNEI. The CDR3 runs to 11 residues. The ends were cut back, 5 bases at V and 4 bases at J, with 3 bases in the middle. CDR3 amino acids: CASSLNQPQHF. Written as DNA, the CDR3 is TGTGCCAGCAGTCTTAATCAGCCCCAGCATTTT.

This sequence joins TRBV3-1 (or the pseudogene TRBV3-2) and TRBJ1-1, with no clear D. The germline V gene has CDR1 LGHDT and CDR2 YNNKEL (reference sequence). The V end lost 1 base, the J end lost 5 bases, and 8 bases lay between the germline ends. The CDR3 has 13 amino acids. CDR3 protein: CASSQARWTEAFF. The CDR3 nucleotides read TGTGCCAGCAGCCAAGCCAGGTGGACTGAAGCTTTCTTT.

This chain uses TRBV6-5 with TRBJ1-1, with D unclear. Trimming pared 7 bases from V and 6 bases from J, leaving 15 bases between. The CDR3 totals 13 residues. The germline V gene encodes CDR1 MNHEY and CDR2 SVGAGI. CDR3 nucleotides: TGTGCCAGCAAGGCAGAGGGTCCCTCTGAAGCTTTCTTT. This encodes CASKAEGPSEAFF.

The chain has TRBV7-9 and TRBJ2-3; 8 nucleotides match TRBD2. Germline assignment: CDR1 SEHNR and CDR2 FQNEAQ (reference sequence). Trimming cost V 0 bases and J 8 bases; bases outside gene matches: 13. The CDR3 is 17 amino acids. The CDR3 reads CASSLARAGLAEGTQYF. In nucleotides, the CDR3 is TGTGCCAGCAGCTTAGCCAGAGCCGGACTAGCCGAGGGTACGCAGTATTTT.

CDR3 in DNA: TGTGCCAGCAGTCCAAGCGGGGGGGCAGAAGATACGCAGTATTTT. This codes for CASSPSGGAEDTQYF. J is TRBJ2-3 and V is TRBV6-4, with TRBD2 matching 10 bases. This CDR3 is built from 15 residues. V lost 5 bases to trimming and J lost 5 bases; unmatched junction nucleotides: 7. Germline CDR1 and CDR2: MRHNA and SNTAGT.

The V and J genes are TRBV23-1 and TRBJ1-2; D is undetermined. TRBV23-1 is annotated as an ORF whose role is uncertain. The CDR3 sequence is 14 residues long. Trimming took off 0 bases at V and 7 bases at J, with 12 bases between the two ends. The CDR3 sequence: CASSQSYPLAGYTF. CDR3 nucleotides: TGCGCCAGCAGTCAATCGTACCCTCTGGCTGGCTACACCTTC.

The chain has TRBV2 and TRBJ1-2, with TRBD1 identical over 11 bases. Per germline, CDR1 SNHLY and CDR2 FYNNEI. V trimming: 6 bases; J trimming: 8 bases; junction bases outside the gene matches: 5. CDR3 length: 13 amino acids. The CDR3 nucleotides read TGTGCCAGCAGCGGACAGGGGGCTGCCGGCTACACCTTC. It yields the protein CASSGQGAAGYTF.

The sample holds a few counts of this clone. The rearrangement joins TRBV25-1 to TRBJ2-1; TRBD1 agrees at 9 bases. Germline-derived CDR1 and CDR2 are MGHDK and SYGVNS. V shed 6 bases, J shed 2 bases, and the junction held 5 bases outside the gene matches. The length of the CDR3 is 15 residues. The CDR3 nucleotides are TGTGCCAGCAGGGGACAGGGTAGGACCTACAATGAGCAGTTCTTC. This gives the protein CASRGQGRTYNEQFF.

The V gene is TRBV6-6, the J gene TRBJ1-5, with no clear D. V was shortened by 3 bases and J by 2 bases, with 8 bases between the two germline ends. This CDR3 contains 14 residues. The germline V gene encodes CDR1 MNHNY and CDR2 SVGAGI (reference sequence). In DNA, the CDR3 is TGTGCCAGCAGTTATGCCGAGGGCAATCAGCCCCAGCATTTT. The encoded protein is CASSYAEGNQPQHF.

This clone was seen once. CDR3: CASSQFPGGSGGYTF. For the CDR3, the DNA is TGTGCCAGCAGTCAGTTCCCCGGGGGTAGCGGGGGCTACACCTTC. The V call is TRBV2, the J call TRBJ1-2; D is perhaps TRBD1 (5 bases). Germline lookup yields CDR1 SNHLY and CDR2 FYNNEI. The CDR3 extends over 15 amino acids. V lost 5 bases, J lost 8 bases, and 21 bases lay in between.

This clone was counted between two and nine times. This sequence joins TRBV11-2 and TRBJ1-2; D gene ambiguous. CDR1 SGHAT and CDR2 FQNNGV come from the germline V gene. The germline V and J ends were trimmed by 5 bases and 3 bases, with 10 bases remaining between them. The CDR3 is 13 residues long. CDR3 bases: TGTGCCAGCAGCGAGGGTGGATACTATGGCTACACCTTC. Protein: CASSEGGYYGYTF.

This chain joins TRBV27 and TRBJ2-2; 9 bases align to TRBD2. This CDR3 has 16 residues. V was pared by 7 bases and J by 1 base, with 7 bases of the junction left unmatched. Germline CDR1 is MNHEY and CDR2 is SMNVEV (reference sequence). The CDR3 region has the DNA TGTGCCAGCAAACCCCTAGCGGGGCTGAACACCGGGGAGCTGTTTTTT. As protein: CASKPLAGLNTGELFF.

The chain is built from TRBV30 and TRBJ2-6, with D possibly being TRBD2 (5 bases). Germline V gives CDR1 GTSNPN, CDR2 SVGIG (reference sequence). The CDR3 consists of 12 residues. In DNA, the CDR3 is TGTGCGGGCGGGTCTGGGGCCAACGTCCTGACTTTC. It encodes CAGGSGANVLTF.

The chain carries TRBV19 and TRBJ2-5, with D unresolved. Germline V gene sequence: CDR1 LNHDA, CDR2 SQIVND (reference sequence). V was pared by 3 bases and J by 2 bases, with 13 bases between. The length of the CDR3 is 15 residues. The CDR3 sequence: CASSIWAGLQETQYF. CDR3 sequence (DNA): TGTGCCAGTAGTATCTGGGCAGGCTTACAAGAGACCCAGTACTTC.

The rearrangement uses TRBV6-6 and TRBJ1-1, with 7 bases that match TRBD1. Trimming took 5 bases from V and 1 from J; bases not matched to a gene: 10. The CDR3 runs to 16 residues. The germline CDR1 and CDR2 sequences are MNHNY and SVGAGI (reference sequence). DNA of the CDR3: TGTGCCAGCAGTGGGACAGAAAGGGGTGAGAACACTGAAGCTTTCTTT. It encodes CASSGTERGENTEAFF.

The rearrangement joins TRBV5-6 to TRBJ1-3; D remains ambiguous. CDR1 is SGHDT, CDR2 YYEEEE, per germline. This CDR3 comprises 14 residues. V lost 5 bases to trimming and J lost 0 bases, with 9 bases between them. The CDR3 DNA is TGTGCCAGCAGGGACTCCGGCTCTGGAAACACCATATATTTT. It specifies CASRDSGSGNTIYF.

The CDR3 region is CASAELSYEQYF. The CDR3 nucleotides are TGTGCCAGCGCAGAATTATCCTACGAGCAGTACTTC. The rearrangement joins TRBV28 to TRBJ2-7; D gene uncertain. Germline V gives CDR1 MDHEN, CDR2 SYDVKM. CDR3 length: 12 residues. Trimming took 8 bases from V and 1 from J, leaving 9 bases between them.

This rearrangement joins TRBV7-3 to TRBJ2-1, with 11 bases matching TRBD2. The CDR3 runs 13 residues. With 4 bases clipped from V and 15 bases from J, the junction kept 8 bases outside the gene matches. Germline V gives CDR1 SGHTA, CDR2 FQGTGA. The CDR3 here is CASSSALAGGRFF. CDR3 bases: TGTGCCAGCAGCTCGGCGCTAGCGGGGGGTCGGTTCTTC.

The rearrangement uses TRBV7-9 and TRBJ1-1; weak D call: TRBD1 (5 bases). Trimming removed 2 bases from V and 4 bases from J, with 8 bases in between. Germline V gene sequence: CDR1 SEHNR, CDR2 FQNEAQ (reference sequence). The CDR3 runs to 13 residues. Here the CDR3 reads CASSLLGGTEAFF. CDR3 in DNA: TGTGCCAGCAGCTTACTGGGGGGCACTGAAGCTTTCTTT.

The V gene is TRBV25-1, the J gene TRBJ1-2, with TRBD1 as a possible D gene (6 bases). CDR1 is MGHDK and CDR2 is SYGVNS in the germline V gene. The CDR3 length is 14 residues. The V gene lost 0 bases and the J gene lost 6 bases, with 11 bases spanning the gap. The CDR3 region is CASSEYHQGHGYTF. CDR3 in DNA: TGTGCCAGCAGTGAATATCATCAGGGGCATGGCTACACCTTC.

This clone was counted only a few times. This chain uses TRBV6-5 with TRBJ1-3, with 8 bases matching TRBD1. V dropped 4 bases and J dropped 2; count of bases not matched to a gene: 1. The CDR3 extends over 14 amino acids. From germline, CDR1 is MNHEY and CDR2 SVGAGI. The CDR3 DNA reads as TGTGCCAGCAGTTTGGACAGGGCTGGAAACACCATATATTTT. This translates into CASSLDRAGNTIYF.

The chain is built from TRBV27 and TRBJ2-2; 9 positions match TRBD1. Germline V CDR1 and CDR2: MNHEY, SMNVEV (reference sequence). The CDR3 is 17 residues long. The V segment lost 3 bases and the J segment 2 bases; nucleotides outside the gene matches: 7. CDR3 DNA sequence: TGTGCCAGCAGTTTCATTCCGGGACAGGGTAACACCGGGGAGCTGTTTTTT. Translation gives CASSFIPGQGNTGELFF.

This clone was counted only a few times. The chain uses TRBV7-3 and TRBJ1-1; TRBD1 is a possible D gene (6 bases). Germline V gene sequence: CDR1 SGHTA, CDR2 FQGTGA. V was pared by 6 bases and J by 1 base, with 9 bases between. This CDR3 spans 13 amino acids. The CDR3 DNA follows: TGTGCCAGCAGACTACAGGGGAACACTGAAGCTTTCTTT. Amino acid sequence: CASRLQGNTEAFF.

As regards this clone: One junction end does not reproduce the germline sequence, and a read error may be involved. The chain recombines TRBV11-2 with TRBJ2-7; D perhaps matches TRBD1 (5 bases). This CDR3 region has 14 residues. CDR1 is SGHAT and CDR2 is FQNNGV in the germline V gene. The CDR3 sequence is CAGSPAGRTSEQYF. In DNA form, the CDR3 reads TGTGCCGGCAGCCCAGCTGGCCGGACAAGCGAGCAGTACTTC. The whole variable domain, remainder taken from reference TRBV11-2 and TRBJ2-7, is EAGVAQSPRYKIIEKRQSVAFWCNPISGHATLYWYQQILGQGPKLLIQFQNNGVVDDSQLPKDRFSAERLKGVDSTLKIQPAKLEDSAVYLCAGSPAGRTSEQYFGPGTRLTVT.

The CDR3 DNA reads as TGTGCCAGCAACACCGGGACTCTGCCGGGTAGAAATGAAAAACTGTTTTTT. Translated, it gives CASNTGTLPGRNEKLFF. V and J are TRBV2 and TRBJ1-4; a weak D match, TRBD1 (5 bases). The CDR3 spans 17 residues. Germline values: CDR1 SNHLY, CDR2 FYNNEI. V lost 7 bases, J lost 5 bases, and 23 bases lay in between.

The rearrangement links TRBV11-2 to TRBJ2-1; TRBD2 matches 16 bases. This CDR3 contains 15 residues. V was pared by 6 bases and J by 8 bases, with 4 bases of the junction left unmatched. Germline V gene sequence: CDR1 SGHAT, CDR2 FQNNGV. The chain's CDR3 is CASRSGLAGGDEQFF. The DNA of the CDR3 is TGTGCCAGCAGGTCGGGACTAGCGGGGGGGGATGAGCAGTTCTTC.

This clone was observed a handful of times. V is TRBV7-9 and J is TRBJ1-3; 7 nucleotides match TRBD1. V lost 6 bases, J lost 0 bases, and 5 bases stayed unmatched. CDR3 size: 15 residues. Germline CDR1 SEHNR, CDR2 FQNEAQ (reference sequence). This chain's CDR3 is CASRGGQTSGNTIYF. DNA of the CDR3: TGTGCCAGCAGGGGGGGACAGACCTCTGGAAACACCATATATTTT.

A single count supports this clone. The chain carries TRBV6-5 and TRBJ2-3; 9 bases are a match to TRBD2. V lost 8 bases, J lost 3 bases, and 3 bases stayed unmatched. Germline V lookup: CDR1 MNHEY, CDR2 SVGAGI. This CDR3 region has 13 residues. The chain's CDR3 is CASCGGATDTQYF. The CDR3 nucleotides are TGTGCCAGCTGCGGGGGGGCGACAGATACGCAGTATTTT.